These 16 T cell receptor beta chains came from one sample sequenced in a study of blood T cell repertoires in COVID-19 (dated by TCRdb to the early 2020s). The library was produced with the immunoSEQ multiplex PCR assay. TCRdb limited this immuneACCESS table to in-frame rearrangements with V and J called. A share of clones is missing; checked studies link under half to unresolved V genes, and the rest is unexplained. The sample table lists 70,000 to 85,000 clones, around 81% of them with a count of one. The ten largest make up 9% of the sample. The sample was peripheral blood. The origin of the receptors is a human donor in a cohort sampled during active COVID-19.

Here the CDR3 DNA reads TGTGCCAGCAGTTTGGCCGGACAGGGAGATGAAAAACTGTTTTTT. Translating it yields CASSLAGQGDEKLFF. The chain employs TRBV28 and TRBJ1-4, with 8 bases lining up with TRBD1. The CDR3 length is 15 residues. Trimming cost V 3 bases and J 6 bases; bases outside gene matches: 6. The germline CDR1 and CDR2 sequences are MDHEN and SYDVKM.

The chain uses TRBV27 and TRBJ2-7, with D possibly being TRBD1 (5 bases). The CDR3 contains 14 residues. The V end was cut by 0 bases, the J end by 1 base, with 7 bases between. Germline CDR1 and CDR2: MNHEY and SMNVEV (reference sequence). CDR3 region: CASSLSAGSYEQYF. The CDR3 DNA reads as TGTGCCAGCAGTTTATCCGCAGGGTCCTACGAGCAGTACTTC.

The rearrangement joins TRBV27 to TRBJ2-7, with 8 bases that match TRBD2. V dropped 2 bases and J dropped 1; count of bases not matched to a gene: 4. The germline V gene encodes CDR1 MNHEY and CDR2 SMNVEV (reference sequence). The CDR3 loop spans 15 amino acids. CDR3 DNA sequence: TGTGCCAGCAGTTTACAGACTAGCGTTTCCTACGAGCAGTACTTC. This gives the protein CASSLQTSVSYEQYF.

The J gene is TRBJ2-5, the V gene TRBV2; D might be TRBD2 (5 bases). Germline lookup yields CDR1 SNHLY and CDR2 FYNNEI. This CDR3 is 14 amino acids long. Between the trimmed V and J ends, which lost 4 bases and 2 bases, there was a span of 11 bases. The chain's CDR3 is CASSGEGRQETQYF. Written as DNA, the CDR3 is TGTGCCAGCAGTGGAGAGGGAAGGCAAGAGACCCAGTACTTC.

This sequence joins TRBV24-1 and TRBJ2-3; TRBD2 matches 7 bases. V shed 9 bases and J 2 bases; nucleotides not matched to a gene: 4. The CDR3 totals 13 residues. Per germline, CDR1 KGHDR and CDR2 SFDVKD. The CDR3 loop reads CATGRAPTDTQYF. CDR3 in DNA: TGTGCCACCGGGAGGGCACCCACAGATACGCAGTATTTT.

This clone showed up just once. V usage is TRBV18 and J usage is TRBJ2-7; TRBD1 matches 9 bases. Germline CDR1 is KGHSH and CDR2 is LQKENI. V was clipped by 2 bases and J by 2 bases; unmatched bases: 7. The CDR3 consists of 16 residues. The CDR3 loop reads CASSPWRQGDAYEQYF. The DNA for the CDR3 is TGTGCCAGCTCACCATGGAGACAGGGGGATGCCTACGAGCAGTACTTC.

This chain links TRBV19 with TRBJ2-1; 7 bases map to TRBD1. The junction had 9 bases not matched to a gene; V was cut back by 2 bases and J by 2 bases. This CDR3 has 17 amino acids. Germline CDR1 and CDR2: LNHDA and SQIVND (reference sequence). In DNA form, the CDR3 reads TGTGCCAGTAGTATAACGGCAGGGGGATGGGCCTACAATGAGCAGTTCTTC. It specifies CASSITAGGWAYNEQFF.

The rearrangement links TRBV5-1 to TRBJ2-5, with 8 bases identical to TRBD2. The J segment lost 5 bases and the V segment lost 4 bases, leaving 7 bases of the junction unmatched. Germline V gene sequence: CDR1 SGHRS, CDR2 YFSETQ. The CDR3 runs 14 residues. Here the CDR3 DNA reads TGCGCCAGCAGCCCATCGGGGGGGATCGAGACCCAGTACTTC. It specifies CASSPSGGIETQYF.

The rearrangement uses TRBV7-9 and TRBJ1-4, with 11 bases fitting TRBD1. Germline lookup yields CDR1 SEHNR and CDR2 FQNEAQ (reference sequence). Trimming at V came to 5 bases and at J to 6 bases, leaving 2 bases not matched to a gene. The CDR3 length is 14 residues. Here the CDR3 reads CASSRDRGDEKLFF. CDR3 DNA sequence: TGTGCCAGCAGCCGGGACAGGGGGGATGAAAAACTGTTTTTT.

This chain joins TRBV9 and TRBJ1-2; the match to TRBD1 covers 7 bases. V lost 2 bases, J lost 8 bases, and 15 bases stayed unmatched. Germline CDR1 is SGDLS and CDR2 is YYNGEE. This CDR3 spans 16 amino acids. Here the CDR3 reads CASSVRLAGTEEGYTF. The CDR3 DNA follows: TGTGCCAGCAGCGTCCGCTTGGCCGGGACAGAAGAAGGCTACACCTTC.

The chain is built from TRBV9 and TRBJ1-1, with no clear D. The V end was cut by 0 bases, the J end by 6 bases, with 15 bases between. There are 15 residues in the CDR3. Germline CDR1 reads SGDLS; CDR2 reads YYNGEE. The CDR3, as DNA: TGTGCCAGCAGCGTAGATGTCTCGAAGCGGGCTGAAGCTTTCTTT. Translated, it gives CASSVDVSKRAEAFF.

The chain couples TRBV19 to TRBJ1-6; 7 bases fit TRBD1. This CDR3 is 18 amino acids long. Per the germline V gene, CDR1 is LNHDA and CDR2 is SQIVND (reference sequence). V lost 4 bases to trimming and J lost 7 bases; unmatched junction nucleotides: 16. DNA for the CDR3: TGTGCCAGTAGTAGGACCCCCTTGACAGCACAGGGGAATTCACCCCTCCACTTT. This gives the protein CASSRTPLTAQGNSPLHF.

The genes are TRBV6-5 and TRBJ2-1; D is uncertain. The V gene lost 10 bases and the J gene lost 14 bases, with 21 bases spanning the gap. Germline V lookup: CDR1 MNHEY, CDR2 SVGAGI. CDR3 length: 12 residues. CDR3 coding DNA: TGTGCCACCTCGCCCCACCCAGGTTATGAGTTCTTC. It is translated as CATSPHPGYEFF.

This chain links TRBV7-2 with TRBJ2-1; 10 bases fit TRBD2. V dropped 4 bases and J dropped 1; count of bases not matched to a gene: 10. This CDR3 spans 18 amino acids. Looked up from germline, CDR1 is SGHTA and CDR2 is FQGNSA. The CDR3 region has the DNA TGTGCCAGCAGCTCAAATGAGCGGGGGGGGACGTCCTACAATGAGCAGTTCTTC. It encodes CASSSNERGGTSYNEQFF.

The gene calls are TRBV5-6 and TRBJ1-6, with 7 bases that match TRBD1. The CDR3 spans 15 residues. Germline trimming cut 4 bases from V and 6 bases from J; bases unmatched to any gene: 7. In germline, CDR1 is SGHDT, CDR2 YYEEEE. The CDR3 DNA reads TGTGCCAGCAGCCCGCAGGGACAGACTAATTCACCCCTCCACTTT. Amino acids: CASSPQGQTNSPLHF.

J is TRBJ2-2 and V is TRBV19; 7 nucleotides agree with TRBD1. There are 15 residues in the CDR3. With 5 bases clipped from V and 5 bases from J, the junction kept 8 bases outside the gene matches. Germline loops: CDR1 LNHDA, CDR2 SQIVND (reference sequence). The CDR3: CASSGRQGSTGELFF. The CDR3 coding sequence is TGTGCCAGTAGTGGTCGACAGGGAAGTACCGGGGAGCTGTTTTTT.